This T cell receptor beta chain was identified in a study of T cell changes during pregnancy in multiple sclerosis. TCRdb keeps only in-frame clones here, not all; method: immunoSEQ multiplex PCR. Here the sample spans about 75,000 clones, 89% being singletons. This clone was counted only a few times. The CDR3 length is 14 residues. Germline V gives CDR1 SEHNR, CDR2 FQNEAQ (reference sequence). V was clipped by 4 bases and J by 1 base, with 7 bases between them. Sequences were derived from peripheral blood, sampled in the first trimester of pregnancy. This receptor was taken from a female donor in good health, enrolled as a control in a pregnancy study. The V gene is TRBV7-9, the J gene TRBJ2-2; the D is unclear. Here the CDR3 DNA reads TGTGCCAGCAGCTCGAGCCTGAACACCGGGGAGCTGTTTTTT. As protein: CASSSSLNTGELFF.